The clone carrying this T cell receptor beta chain was detected once. Its matching antigen is unknown. This record comes from a study of a mutant IDH1 vaccine in newly diagnosed glioma. Turning to the study itself: The sex distribution of treated patients was about 62% male and around 38% female, with a mean age of 40.4 years.

Germline values: CDR1 SNHLY, CDR2 FYNNEI. Trimming took off 6 bases at V and 9 bases at J, with 14 bases between the two ends. This CDR3 contains 12 residues. Sequenced by immunoSEQ multiplex PCR; TCRdb stores in-frame clones only, minus some. This table holds approximately 51,000 clones, around 80% found once. Sample time point: week 5, during vaccination. Vaccine doses each comprised 300 ug of mutant IDH1 20-mer peptide, with topical imiquimod. The specimen comprised PBMCs, sampled from a glioma patient whose treatment included an IDH1 peptide vaccine. V is TRBV2 and J is TRBJ1-1; no firm D call. This receptor was identified in a woman aged 40 to 50 with glioma. The CDR3 nucleotides are TGTGCCAGCAGAGTAGACGCGAATAAAGCTTTCTTT. Its translation: CASRVDANKAFF.